Described below is a single T cell receptor (beta chain) sequence and its context. This sample stems from a study of shared clonotypes between healthy human individuals. Assay: immunoSEQ multiplex PCR; the TCRdb copy retains only in-frame clones and omits some. This repertoire shows about 960,000 clones, 70% to 85% found once; its top ten account for over 1.3%. The source of this sequence is a man between 18 and 35 years old in good health. Sequenced: memory CD4+ T cells sorted from blood. Subset noted: CD45RA-negative fraction.

For the CDR3, the DNA is TGTGCCAGCAGCTTAGATCCTGGCAAGACCTACGAGCAGTACTTC. Amino acids: CASSLDPGKTYEQYF. The chain carries TRBV7-2 and TRBJ2-7; D is undetermined. Germline CDR1 is SGHTA and CDR2 is FQGNSA. Trimming took 1 base from V and 2 from J, leaving 12 bases between them. CDR3 length: 15 amino acids.